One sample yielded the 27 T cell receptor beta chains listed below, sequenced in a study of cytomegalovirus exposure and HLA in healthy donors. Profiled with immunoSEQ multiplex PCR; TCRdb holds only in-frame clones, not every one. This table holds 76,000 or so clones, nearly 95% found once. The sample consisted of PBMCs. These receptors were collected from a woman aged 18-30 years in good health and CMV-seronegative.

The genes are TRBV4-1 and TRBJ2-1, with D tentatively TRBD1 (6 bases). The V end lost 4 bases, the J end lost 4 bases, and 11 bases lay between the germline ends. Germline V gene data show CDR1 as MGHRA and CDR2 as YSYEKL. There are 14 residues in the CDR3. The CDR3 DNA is TGCGCCAGCAGCCGGGTCGGACAGTACAATGAGCAGTTCTTC. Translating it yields CASSRVGQYNEQFF.

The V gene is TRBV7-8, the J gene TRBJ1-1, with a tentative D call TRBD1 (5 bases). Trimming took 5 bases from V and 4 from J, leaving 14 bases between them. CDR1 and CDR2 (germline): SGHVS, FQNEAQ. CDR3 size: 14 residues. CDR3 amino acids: CASSTKTASTEAFF. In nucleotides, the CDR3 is TGTGCCAGCAGCACTAAGACAGCCAGCACTGAAGCTTTCTTT.

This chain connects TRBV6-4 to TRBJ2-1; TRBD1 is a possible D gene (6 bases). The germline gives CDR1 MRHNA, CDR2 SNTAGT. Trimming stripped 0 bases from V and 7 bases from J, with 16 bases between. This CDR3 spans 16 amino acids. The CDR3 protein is CASSDSQRRGRNEQFF. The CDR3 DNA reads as TGTGCCAGCAGTGACTCCCAACGCAGGGGTAGAAATGAGCAGTTCTTC.

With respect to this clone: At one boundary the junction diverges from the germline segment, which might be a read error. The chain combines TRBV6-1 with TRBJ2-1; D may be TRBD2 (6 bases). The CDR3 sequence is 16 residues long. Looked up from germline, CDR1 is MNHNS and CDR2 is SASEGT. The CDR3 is CASSEAPGGSFNEQFF. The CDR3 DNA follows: TGTGCCAGCAGTGAAGCTCCTGGAGGGTCCTTCAATGAGCAGTTCTTC.

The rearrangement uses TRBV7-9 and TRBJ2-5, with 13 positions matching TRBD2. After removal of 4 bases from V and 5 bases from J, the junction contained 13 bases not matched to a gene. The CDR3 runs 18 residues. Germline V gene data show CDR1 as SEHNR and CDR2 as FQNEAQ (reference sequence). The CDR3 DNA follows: TGTGCCAGCAGCTCCAACAGCGGGACTAGCGGGGTGATGGAGACCCAGTACTTC. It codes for CASSSNSGTSGVMETQYF.

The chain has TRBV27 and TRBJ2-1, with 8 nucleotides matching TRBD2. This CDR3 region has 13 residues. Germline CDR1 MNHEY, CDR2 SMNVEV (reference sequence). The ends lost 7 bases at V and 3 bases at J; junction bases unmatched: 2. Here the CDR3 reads CASTGGNYNEQFF. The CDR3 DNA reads TGTGCCAGCACGGGGGGGAACTACAATGAGCAGTTCTTC.

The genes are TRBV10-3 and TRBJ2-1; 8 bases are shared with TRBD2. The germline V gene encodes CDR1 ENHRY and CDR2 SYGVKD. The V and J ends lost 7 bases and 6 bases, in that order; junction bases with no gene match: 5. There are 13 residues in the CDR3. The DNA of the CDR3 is TGTGCCATCAACGGGGGGGAGGTCAATGAGCAGTTCTTC. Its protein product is CAINGGEVNEQFF.

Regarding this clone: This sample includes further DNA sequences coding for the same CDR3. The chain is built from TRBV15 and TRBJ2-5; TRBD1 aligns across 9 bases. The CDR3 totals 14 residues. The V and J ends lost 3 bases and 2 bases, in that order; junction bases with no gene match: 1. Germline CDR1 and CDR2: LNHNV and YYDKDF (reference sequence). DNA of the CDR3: TGTGCCACCAGCAGGGACAGGGGTCAAGAGACCCAGTACTTC. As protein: CATSRDRGQETQYF.

Here the CDR3 reads CASSVLVADRGPGEQYF. The DNA of the CDR3 is TGTGCCAGCAGTGTCCTTGTGGCCGACAGGGGGCCTGGGGAGCAGTACTTC. The rearrangement joins TRBV6-1 to TRBJ2-7; 10 bases fit TRBD1. The CDR3 loop spans 17 amino acids. CDR1 is MNHNS, CDR2 SASEGT, per germline. V trimming: 4 bases; J trimming: 7 bases; junction bases outside the gene matches: 16.

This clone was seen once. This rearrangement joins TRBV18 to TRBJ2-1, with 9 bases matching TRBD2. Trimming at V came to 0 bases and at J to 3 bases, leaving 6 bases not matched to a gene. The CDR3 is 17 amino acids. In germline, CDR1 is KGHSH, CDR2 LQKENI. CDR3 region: CASSPPVTSGNYNEQFF. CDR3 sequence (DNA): TGTGCCAGCTCACCACCTGTGACTAGCGGAAACTACAATGAGCAGTTCTTC. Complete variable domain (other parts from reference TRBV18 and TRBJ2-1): NAGVMQNPRHLVRRRGQEARLRCSPMKGHSHVYWYRQLPEEGLKFMVYLQKENIIDESGMPKERFSAEFPKEGPSILRIQQVVRGDSAAYFCASSPPVTSGNYNEQFFGPGTRLTVL.

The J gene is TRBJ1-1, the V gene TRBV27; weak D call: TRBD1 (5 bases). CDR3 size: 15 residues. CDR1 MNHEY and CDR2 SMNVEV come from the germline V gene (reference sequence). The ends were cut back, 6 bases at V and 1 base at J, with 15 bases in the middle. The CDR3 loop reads CASSPTTAGNTEAFF. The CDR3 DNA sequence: TGTGCCAGCAGCCCCACGACAGCCGGGAACACTGAAGCTTTCTTT.

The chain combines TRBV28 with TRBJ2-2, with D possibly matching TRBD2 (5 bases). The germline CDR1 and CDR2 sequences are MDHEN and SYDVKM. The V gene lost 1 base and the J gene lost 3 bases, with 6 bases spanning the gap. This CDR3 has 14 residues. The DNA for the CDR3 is TGTGCCAGCAGTTTATCCGGGGACACCGGGGAGCTGTTTTTT. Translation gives CASSLSGDTGELFF.

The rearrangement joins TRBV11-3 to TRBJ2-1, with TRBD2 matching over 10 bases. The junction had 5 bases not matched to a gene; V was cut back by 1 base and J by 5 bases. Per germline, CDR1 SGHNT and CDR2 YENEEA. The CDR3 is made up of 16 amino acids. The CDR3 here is CASSLALAGVNNEQFF. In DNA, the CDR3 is TGTGCCAGCAGCTTAGCTCTAGCGGGAGTCAACAATGAGCAGTTCTTC.

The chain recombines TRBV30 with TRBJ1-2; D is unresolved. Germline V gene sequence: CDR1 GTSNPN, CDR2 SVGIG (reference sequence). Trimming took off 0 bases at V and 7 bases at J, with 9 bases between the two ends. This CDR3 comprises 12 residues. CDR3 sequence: CAWSVRTVGYTF. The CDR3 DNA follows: TGTGCCTGGAGTGTACGAACGGTTGGCTACACCTTC.

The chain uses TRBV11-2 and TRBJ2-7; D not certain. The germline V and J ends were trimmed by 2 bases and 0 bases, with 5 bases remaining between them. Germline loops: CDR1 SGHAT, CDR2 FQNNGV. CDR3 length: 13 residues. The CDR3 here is CASSLSLSYEQYF. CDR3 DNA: TGTGCCAGCAGCTTATCACTCTCCTACGAGCAGTACTTC.

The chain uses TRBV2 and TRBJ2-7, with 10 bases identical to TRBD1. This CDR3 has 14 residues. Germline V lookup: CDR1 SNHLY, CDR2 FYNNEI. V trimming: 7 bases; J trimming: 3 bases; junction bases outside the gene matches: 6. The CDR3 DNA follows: TGTGCCAGCATCCGGGACAGGGGTTACTACGAGCAGTACTTC. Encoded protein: CASIRDRGYYEQYF.

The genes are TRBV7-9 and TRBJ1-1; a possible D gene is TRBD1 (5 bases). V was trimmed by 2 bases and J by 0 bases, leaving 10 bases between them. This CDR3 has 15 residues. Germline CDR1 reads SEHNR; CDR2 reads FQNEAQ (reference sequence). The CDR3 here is CASSLFAGLNTEAFF. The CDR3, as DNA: TGTGCCAGCAGCTTATTCGCAGGGCTGAACACTGAAGCTTTCTTT. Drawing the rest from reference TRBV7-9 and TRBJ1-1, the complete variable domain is DTGVSQNPRHKITKRGQNVTFRCDPISEHNRLYWYRQTLGQGPEFLTYFQNEAQLEKSRLLSDRFSAERPKGSFSTLEIQRTEQGDSAMYLCASSLFAGLNTEAFFGQGTRLTVV.

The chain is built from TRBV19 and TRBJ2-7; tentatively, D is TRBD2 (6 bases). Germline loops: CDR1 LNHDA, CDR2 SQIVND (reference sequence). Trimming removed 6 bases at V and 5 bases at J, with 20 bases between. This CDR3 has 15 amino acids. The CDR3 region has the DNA TGTGCCAGTAGGCCGCGGGGACTGCTTCTGGACGAGCAGTACTTC. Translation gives CASRPRGLLLDEQYF.

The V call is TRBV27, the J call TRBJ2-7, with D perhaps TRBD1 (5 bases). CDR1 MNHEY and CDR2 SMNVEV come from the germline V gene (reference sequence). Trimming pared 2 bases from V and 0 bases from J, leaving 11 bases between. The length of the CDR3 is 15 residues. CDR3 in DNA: TGTGCCAGCAGTTTACAGGGATCCTTCTCCTACGAGCAGTACTTC. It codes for CASSLQGSFSYEQYF.

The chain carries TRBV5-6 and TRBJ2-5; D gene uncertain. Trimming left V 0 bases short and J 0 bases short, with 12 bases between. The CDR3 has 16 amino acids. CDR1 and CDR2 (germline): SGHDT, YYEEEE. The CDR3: CASSLGRLRYQETQYF. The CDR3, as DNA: TGTGCCAGCAGCTTGGGTCGACTGCGGTACCAAGAGACCCAGTACTTC.

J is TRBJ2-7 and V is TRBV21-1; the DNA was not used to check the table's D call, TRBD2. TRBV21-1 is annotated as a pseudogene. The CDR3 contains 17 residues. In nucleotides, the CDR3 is TGTGCCAGCAGCAAAGTGGCACGGCTTGGGCGGACTTACGAGCAGTACTTC. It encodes CASSKVARLGRTYEQYF.

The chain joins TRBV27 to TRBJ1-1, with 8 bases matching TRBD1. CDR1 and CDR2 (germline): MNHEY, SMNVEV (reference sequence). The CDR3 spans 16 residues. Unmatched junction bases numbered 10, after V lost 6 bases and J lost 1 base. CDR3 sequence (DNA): TGTGCCAGCAGGTCGGTGACAGGGGTTGGGAACACTGAAGCTTTCTTT. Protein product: CASRSVTGVGNTEAFF.

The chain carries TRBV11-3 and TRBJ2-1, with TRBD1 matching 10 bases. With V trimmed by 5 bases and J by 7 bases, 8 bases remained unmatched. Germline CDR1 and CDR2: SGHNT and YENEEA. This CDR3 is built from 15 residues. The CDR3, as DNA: TGTGCCAGCAGCCCCACTCGGACAGGGGGGAATGAGCAGTTCTTC. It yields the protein CASSPTRTGGNEQFF.

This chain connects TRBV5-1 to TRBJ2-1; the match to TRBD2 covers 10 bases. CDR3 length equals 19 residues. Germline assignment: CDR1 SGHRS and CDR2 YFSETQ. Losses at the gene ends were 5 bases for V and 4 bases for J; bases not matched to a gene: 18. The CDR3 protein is CASRKSGGLAGVIYNEQFF. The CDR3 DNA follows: TGCGCCAGCAGAAAATCGGGAGGGCTAGCGGGGGTTATATACAATGAGCAGTTCTTC. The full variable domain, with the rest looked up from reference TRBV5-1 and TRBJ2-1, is KAGVTQTPRYLIKTRGQQVTLSCSPISGHRSVSWYQQTPGQGLQFLFEYFSETQRNKGNFPGRFSGRQFSNSRSEMNVSTLELGDSALYLCASRKSGGLAGVIYNEQFFGPGTRLTVL.

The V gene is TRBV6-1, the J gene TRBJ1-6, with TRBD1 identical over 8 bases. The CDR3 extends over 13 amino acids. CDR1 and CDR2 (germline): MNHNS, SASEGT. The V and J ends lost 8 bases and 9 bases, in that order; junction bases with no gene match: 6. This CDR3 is CASCGQGGSPLHF. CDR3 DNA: TGTGCCAGCTGTGGACAGGGAGGTTCACCCCTCCACTTT.

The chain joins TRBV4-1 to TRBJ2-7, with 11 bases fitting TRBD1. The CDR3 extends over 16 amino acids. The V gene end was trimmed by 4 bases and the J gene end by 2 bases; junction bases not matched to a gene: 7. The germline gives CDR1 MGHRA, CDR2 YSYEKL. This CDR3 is CASSRGQGAGAYEQYF. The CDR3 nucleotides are TGCGCCAGCAGCCGTGGACAGGGGGCGGGTGCCTACGAGCAGTACTTC.

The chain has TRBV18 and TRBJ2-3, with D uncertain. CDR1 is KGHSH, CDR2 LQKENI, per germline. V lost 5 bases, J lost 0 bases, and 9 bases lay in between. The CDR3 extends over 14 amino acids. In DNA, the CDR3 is TGTGCCAGCTCAATACAAAGTAGCACAGATACGCAGTATTTT. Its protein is CASSIQSSTDTQYF.